The 10 T cell receptor beta chains in this list originate from one sample, sequenced in a study of control samples from healthy donors and cancer patients (dated by TCRdb to 2020 to 2021). Libraries came from the immunoSEQ multiplex PCR assay. This is the immuneACCESS table as TCRdb keeps it, with only in-frame sequences that have V and J called. A part of the clones is gone; compared with another copy, unresolved V genes explain less than half, and the rest is unexplained. Counted in this sample were roughly 160,000 clones; about 94% of them appeared once. The ten largest clones take up 12% to 15% of the sample. The source material was PBMCs. These receptors were obtained from a man aged 60 to 75 with colorectal cancer.

The DNA for the CDR3 is TGTGCCAGCGTCGGGGACAGGTTCGGGGCTTTCTTT. Translated: CASVGDRFGAFF. The V and J genes are TRBV2 and TRBJ1-1; 8 bases agree with TRBD1. J was trimmed by 11 bases and V by 8 bases; bases with no gene match: 10. Germline V gene sequence: CDR1 SNHLY, CDR2 FYNNEI. The CDR3 is made up of 12 amino acids.

This clone appeared a single time. The J gene is TRBJ1-4, the V gene TRBV13; possible D gene TRBD1, 5 bases. CDR1 is PRHDT, CDR2 FYEKMQ, per germline (reference sequence). V was pared by 6 bases and J by 3 bases, with 14 bases between. The CDR3 extends over 15 amino acids. The CDR3 DNA reads TGTGCCAGCAGTGCCGGAGGGGCGGCTAATGAAAAACTGTTTTTT. This sequence encodes CASSAGGAANEKLFF.

This sequence joins TRBV4-1 and TRBJ2-3; D gene ambiguous. V lost 2 bases and J 4 bases, leaving 1 base between the germline ends. The CDR3 totals 11 residues. CDR1 is MGHRA and CDR2 is YSYEKL in the germline V gene. DNA of the CDR3: TGCGCCAGCAGCCAATCAGATACGCAGTATTTT. This encodes CASSQSDTQYF.

As regards this clone: This sample also contains other DNA sequences that code for the same CDR3. The chain links TRBV19 to TRBJ1-4; D is ambiguous. CDR1 is LNHDA, CDR2 SQIVND, per germline (reference sequence). This CDR3 spans 17 amino acids. Trimming took off 0 bases at V and 0 bases at J, with 11 bases between the two ends. The CDR3 sequence is CASSIDRAGATNEKLFF. CDR3 coding DNA: TGTGCCAGTAGTATAGATCGGGCCGGAGCAACTAATGAAAAACTGTTTTTT.

This rearrangement joins TRBV5-1 to TRBJ2-7; possible D gene TRBD1, 6 bases. In germline, CDR1 is SGHRS, CDR2 YFSETQ. CDR3 size: 12 residues. The V end lost 4 bases, the J end lost 4 bases, and 9 bases lay between the germline ends. The CDR3: CASSRDRYEQYF. The CDR3 bases are TGCGCCAGCAGCCGAGACAGGTACGAGCAGTACTTC.

The gene calls are TRBV27 and TRBJ2-1; possibly TRBD2 for D (5 bases). The V and J ends lost 6 bases and 10 bases respectively, with 13 bases between them. Looked up from germline, CDR1 is MNHEY and CDR2 is SMNVEV (reference sequence). The CDR3 spans 12 residues. CDR3 in amino acids: CASRRAGGEQFF. The DNA of the CDR3 is TGTGCCAGCAGGCGGGCTGGCGGGGAGCAGTTCTTC.

The sample holds a few counts of this clone. This chain connects TRBV7-2 to TRBJ1-6; possible D gene TRBD1, 6 bases. CDR3 length: 13 amino acids. Trimming shortened V by 10 bases and J by 7 bases, and 14 bases separated the two germline ends. CDR1 is SGHTA, CDR2 FQGNSA, per germline. The CDR3 DNA reads TGTGCCACCAGGGGTCCGCCGAATTCACCCCTCCACTTT. Protein sequence: CATRGPPNSPLHF.

V is TRBV11-2 and J is TRBJ2-5; D might be TRBD2 (5 bases). V dropped 5 bases and J dropped 4 bases, with 17 bases sitting between them. Germline loops: CDR1 SGHAT, CDR2 FQNNGV. The CDR3 consists of 15 residues. CDR3 in amino acids: CASSPAAGPTETQYF. In DNA form, the CDR3 reads TGTGCCAGCAGCCCAGCCGCGGGCCCAACAGAGACCCAGTACTTC.

The V and J genes are TRBV15 and TRBJ2-3; maybe TRBD2 (5 bases). Trimming shortened V by 4 bases and J by 0 bases, and 8 bases separated the two germline ends. Germline lookup yields CDR1 LNHNV and CDR2 YYDKDF (reference sequence). This CDR3 has 14 amino acids. DNA of the CDR3: TGTGCCACCAGCACAAGGACTAGCACAGATACGCAGTATTTT. Its translation: CATSTRTSTDTQYF.

As concerns this clone: Distinct nucleotide sequences in the sample also encode this CDR3. The chain has TRBV18 and TRBJ1-2, with D possibly matching TRBD1 (5 bases). The CDR3 totals 13 residues. CDR1 is KGHSH, CDR2 LQKENI, per germline. V dropped 3 bases and J dropped 1 base, with 6 bases sitting between them. This CDR3 is CASSPDSNYGYTF. The CDR3 DNA reads as TGTGCCAGCTCACCCGACAGTAACTATGGCTACACCTTC.